The clone carrying this TCR beta chain was counted many times. Its antigen is not identified. These data originate in a study of T cells in Graves' hyperthyroidism and ophthalmopathy. Amplification of TCR beta CDR3 regions used RNA as the template. Initially, a first-round RT-PCR of the TCR CDR3 employed the HTBI primer set. In TCRdb, the multiplex PCR reads were re-called with MiXCR into one record per CDR3 protein. The repertoire holds a few hundred thousand distinct CDR3 sequences, about 13% seen once, with about 4.9% in the top ten. Germline CDR1 and CDR2: SGHTA and FQGNSA. CDR3 size: 16 residues. V gave up 4 bases and J gave up 6 bases; unmatched junction bases: 11. Points from the study as a whole: With a median lead of approximately 6 months before onset, the model predicted ophthalmopathy.

The study left out patients who had uncontrolled infection, other autoimmune disease, pregnancy or lactation. Thyroid ultrasound, orbital computed tomography, clinical symptoms, and serum thyroxine and TRAb underpinned diagnoses. This receptor was obtained from a woman between 18 and 29 years old with Graves' hyperthyroidism. V and J are TRBV7-2 and TRBJ2-1; 8 bases agree with TRBD2. Specimen: blood. The DNA for the CDR3 is TGTGCCAGCAGCTCCCAGAGCGGGAGATTGGCCAATGAGCAGTTCTTC. Its protein product is CASSSQSGRLANEQFF.